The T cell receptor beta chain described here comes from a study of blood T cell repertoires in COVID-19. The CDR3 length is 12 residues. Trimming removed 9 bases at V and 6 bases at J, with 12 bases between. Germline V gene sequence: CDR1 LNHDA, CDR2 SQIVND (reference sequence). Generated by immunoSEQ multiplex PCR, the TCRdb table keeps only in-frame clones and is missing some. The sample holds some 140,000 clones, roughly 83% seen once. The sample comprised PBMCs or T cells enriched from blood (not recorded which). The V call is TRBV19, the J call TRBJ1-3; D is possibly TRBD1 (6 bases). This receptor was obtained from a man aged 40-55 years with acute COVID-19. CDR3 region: CASRDKQNTIYF. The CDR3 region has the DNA TGTGCCAGCCGGGACAAGCAAAACACCATATATTTT.